This TCR beta chain was recovered during a study of blood T cell repertoires in COVID-19. Background on the study: Italy, Spain and the United States were the sources of the convalescent and acute COVID-19 samples. Sources were T cells, B-cell-depleted T cells, or PBMCs; the material itself was cDNA or gDNA.

In the original analysis: Amplification from reference gene primers served as the basis for estimated nucleated cell counts. The protocol was immunoSEQ multiplex PCR, while the TCRdb copy is restricted to in-frame clones and leaves out a portion. Clone size and the V and J calls come from that table; the DNA yielded D and trimming. The table has 40,000 to 45,000 clones, roughly 90% seen once. Trimming took off 7 bases at V and 7 bases at J, with 17 bases between the two ends. This CDR3 is built from 15 residues. The germline V gene has CDR1 ENHRY and CDR2 SYGVKD. Input material: peripheral blood. This clonotype was obtained from a man aged 50 to 60 with active COVID-19. The chain uses TRBV10-3 and TRBJ1-6; D might be TRBD1 (5 bases). This chain's CDR3 is CAINEGARANSPLHF. CDR3 nucleotides: TGTGCCATCAACGAAGGGGCTCGGGCGAATTCACCCCTCCACTTT.